This T cell receptor (beta chain) was profiled in a study of OX40 agonist ivuxolimab in advanced cancers. With regard to the full study: The costimulatory receptor OX40 (CD134) was targeted by ivuxolimab, a fully human IgG2 agonistic monoclonal antibody. Intravenous ivuxolimab was administered to patients every 2 weeks at six dose levels: 0.01, 0.1, 0.3, 1.5, 3 and 10 mg/kg. Of the 50 to 55 dose-escalation patients, hepatocellular carcinoma was present in approximately 20, melanoma in approximately 15, renal cell carcinoma in 9 and head and neck cancer in 9. A male proportion of approximately 83% and a mean age of about 60 years, ranging from 23 to 79, were recorded for the dose-escalation cohort. Prior anti-PD-1, anti-PD-L1 or anti-CTLA-4 therapy was permitted, and checkpoint inhibitors had been received by 30% to 40% of dose-escalation patients. Partial responses were achieved by three dose-escalation patients, of whom one had hepatocellular carcinoma and two had cutaneous melanoma. The purpose of peripheral TCRbeta sequencing was to test whether ivuxolimab changed TCR sequence diversity and led to clonal T-cell expansion. The paper reports the monotherapy dose-escalation portion (N = 52 patients) of the phase I ivuxolimab trial.

Genomic DNA was isolated from the sorted cells so that the TCRbeta CDR3 region could be sequenced. The immunoSEQ Assay was used to sequence the TCRbeta CDR3 regions. In its TCRdb copy, this immuneACCESS table keeps in-frame sequences only and misses some clones. Where compared with another copy, unresolved V genes explain less than half of these, and the others have no known cause. Present in this sample are under 25,000 clones, roughly four fifths of which were seen just once. Approximately 3.1% of the sample lies in the top ten. The paper as a whole reports these results and caveats: In the 0.1-3.0 mg/kg groups, partial responders were among the patients with the lowest normalized peripheral clonal expansion, particularly in CD8+ T cells. Which antigens the clonally expanded peripheral T cells were specific for was not determined. After ivuxolimab, more expanded clones were found on average in CD8+ T cells than in CD4+ T cells. At doses from 0.1 to 3.0 mg/kg, clonal expansion was seen in both CD4+ and CD8+ blood T cells between baseline and week 6. Low levels of normalized T-cell clonal expansion were also seen in some patients who did not respond.

As for this clone: This receptor's antigen is unknown. Nothing much larger sits one base from this clone, and base qualities are not available.

The CDR3 numbers 15 residues from cysteine through phenylalanine. Just the 45-base CDR3 DNA is kept, in frame starting at base 1. V and J are truncated by 5 bases and 2 bases respectively, leaving an intervening sequence of 15 bases. The CDR1 and CDR2 encoded by the germline V gene (reference sequence) are LNHDA and SQIVND. Patients with autoimmune disease history or receiving systemic immunosuppression were excluded from the trial. Peripheral blood for TCR sequencing was collected from all dose cohorts at baseline, on cycle 4 day 1, and on cycle 7 day 1. The samples were taken from a phase I, first-in-human, multicenter, open-label dose-escalation trial of ivuxolimab. The trial enrolled adults with locally advanced or metastatic head and neck squamous cell, hepatocellular, melanoma or renal cell carcinoma. Before TCR sequencing, CD4+ and CD8+ T cells were separately sorted from peripheral blood.

The sequenced sample was CD4+ or CD8+ T cells sorted from blood, obtained in a trial of the OX40 agonist ivuxolimab. Recombination connected TRBV19 to TRBJ2-5; the D gene is perhaps TRBD1 or TRBD2, each of them matching over 6 bases. This receptor was taken from an adult with an advanced solid tumor such as melanoma, head and neck, liver or kidney cancer. The DNA reads TGTGCCAGTAGTGGAATCGAGGGGGGTCAAGAGACCCAGTACTTC. It encodes CASSGIEGGQETQYF.